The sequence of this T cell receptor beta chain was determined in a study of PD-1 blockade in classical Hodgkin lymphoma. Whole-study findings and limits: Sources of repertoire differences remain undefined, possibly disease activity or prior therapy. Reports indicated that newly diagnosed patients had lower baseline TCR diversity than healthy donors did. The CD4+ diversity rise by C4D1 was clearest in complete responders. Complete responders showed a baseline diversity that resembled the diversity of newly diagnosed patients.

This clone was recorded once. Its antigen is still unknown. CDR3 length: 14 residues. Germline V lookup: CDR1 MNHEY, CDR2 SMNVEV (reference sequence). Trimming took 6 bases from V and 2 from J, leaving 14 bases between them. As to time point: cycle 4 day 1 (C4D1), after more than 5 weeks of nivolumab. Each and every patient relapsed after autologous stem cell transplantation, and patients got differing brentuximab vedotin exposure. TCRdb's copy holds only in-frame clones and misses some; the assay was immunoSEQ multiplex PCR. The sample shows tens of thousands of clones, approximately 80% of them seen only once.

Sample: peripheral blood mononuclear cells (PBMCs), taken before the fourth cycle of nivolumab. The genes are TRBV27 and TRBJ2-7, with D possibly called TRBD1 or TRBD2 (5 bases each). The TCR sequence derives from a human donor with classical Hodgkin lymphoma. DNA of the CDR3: TGTGCCAGCAGAAAGGCCGGGGCTACCTACGAGCAGTACTTC. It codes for CASRKAGATYEQYF.